This TCR beta chain was recorded in a study of a mutant IDH1 vaccine in newly diagnosed glioma. About the study: Vaccines were begun 4-6 weeks after radiotherapy alone, or with temozolomide cycles. Findings of the study overall: Around 93% of patients showed vaccine-induced immune responses across multiple MHC alleles. Pseudoprogression appeared independent of alterations in top peripheral clonotypes.

TCRdb's copy holds only in-frame clones and misses some; the assay was immunoSEQ multiplex PCR. The profile shows more than 55,000 clones, 84% of them singletons. In the case of this clone: Its matching antigen is unknown.

Per germline, CDR1 LNHDA and CDR2 SQIVND (reference sequence). The V and J ends lost 3 bases and 2 bases respectively, with 14 bases between them. This CDR3 region has 15 residues. Time point reported: week 35, safety follow-up. With topical imiquimod, each dose of the vaccine consisted of 300 ug of mutant IDH1 20-mer peptide. All eight of the vaccinations patients received fell in weeks 1, 3, 5, 7, 11, 15, 19 and 23. The source of this sequence is a man aged 25 to 40 with glioma. The sample in question was PBMCs, obtained from a glioma patient whose treatment included an IDH1 peptide vaccine. The rearrangement links TRBV19 to TRBJ2-7, with D hard to call. CDR3 region: CASSIIGSSPYEQYF. The CDR3 nucleotides read TGTGCCAGTAGTATTATCGGTAGCAGCCCCTACGAGCAGTACTTC.